This T cell receptor (beta chain) came from a study of radiotherapy plus CTLA-4 blockade in lung cancer. Overall study: There were objective responses in 15% to 20% of patients, and 31% had disease control. Study-wide results and caveats: Radiotherapy with ipilimumab was followed by blood expansion of tumor-derived clones.

Repertoires were generated with immunoSEQ multiplex PCR, while TCRdb's copy carries only in-frame clones and drops some. This sample has about 47,000 clones, with around 69% found just once. The V end was cut by 1 base, the J end by 0 bases, with 9 bases between. Germline CDR1 PRHDT, CDR2 FYEKMQ (reference sequence). The CDR3 runs to 15 residues. As for this clone: Its matching antigen is unknown.

The material was peripheral blood, obtained from a patient treated with radiotherapy plus ipilimumab. V and J are TRBV13 and TRBJ1-1, with no clear D. The receptor was derived from a human donor with non-small cell lung cancer who had stable disease on radiotherapy plus ipilimumab. CDR3 nucleotides: TGTGCCAGCAGCTTAGAGGTGTCAGTGAACACTGAAGCTTTCTTT. Its protein is CASSLEVSVNTEAFF.